The rows below give T cell receptor beta chains drawn from one sample of a study of shared clonotypes between healthy human individuals. Sequencing was performed with immunoSEQ multiplex PCR; in TCRdb, only in-frame clones are kept and a portion is missing. The repertoire consists of about 690,000 clones, with around 90% occurring once and the leading ten covering less than 40%. Material: memory CD8+ T cells from PBMCs. These TCRs come from a man aged 18 to 30 in good health. Some clones in this sample may be carry-over from other donors' samples. CDR3s include the opening cysteine and the closing phenylalanine or tryptophan. A D gene is named only where the DNA matches it firmly. Rows may omit the clone size; those that give it use once, few, many or a size class.

J gene | clone size | D gene | V gene | CDR3 DNA | CDR3 protein
TRBJ2-2 | NA | NA | TRBV27 | TGTGCCAGCAGTTTATCCCGCACCGGGGAGCTGTTTTTT | CASSLSRTGELFF
TRBJ1-1 | NA | NA | TRBV28 | TGTGCCAGCAGCCTCCCTGGGGGCCCGAGAGCTTTCTTT | CASSLPGGPRAFF
TRBJ2-1 | NA | NA | TRBV30 | TGTGCCTGGAGTATGGACATCCTCAATGAGCAGTTCTTC | CAWSMDILNEQFF
TRBJ2-1 | NA | TRBD1 | TRBV6-5 | TGTGCCAGCAGTTACTCTACAGGGGAGTATTACAATGAGCAGTTCTTC | CASSYSTGEYYNEQFF
TRBJ2-7 | NA | NA | TRBV27 | TGTGCCAGCAGTTTTTCCGCCGGCGAGCAGTACTTC | CASSFSAGEQYF
TRBJ2-7 | NA | NA | TRBV15 | TGTGCCACCAGCAGGGGGGCCCGGGAGGCCCCCACCTACGAGCAGTACTTC | CATSRGAREAPTYEQYF
TRBJ2-7 | NA | NA | TRBV27 | TGTGCCAGCAGTTTGGTCGGGGGCGCGAACGAGCAGTACTTC | CASSLVGGANEQYF
TRBJ2-2 | NA | NA | TRBV10-3 | TGTGCCATCGCCCGGGACAAACCCCTTGCGAACACCGGGGAGCTGTTTTTT | CAIARDKPLANTGELFF
TRBJ2-1 | NA | NA | TRBV5-1 | TGCGCCAGCAGCTGGGGAAACAATGAGCAGTTCTTC | CASSWGNNEQFF
TRBJ1-5 | NA | NA | TRBV7-9 | TGTGCCAGCAGCTTAGGGTTTGATCAGCCCCAGCATTTT | CASSLGFDQPQHF
TRBJ2-7 | NA | TRBD2 | TRBV27 | TGTGCCAGCAGCCTTAGGGCGACTAGCCTCTACGAGCAGTACTTC | CASSLRATSLYEQYF
TRBJ2-3 | NA | NA | TRBV15 | TGTGCCACCAGCGGGGACTCGTCAGAAACGCAGTATTTT | CATSGDSSETQYF
TRBJ2-7 | NA | TRBD1 | TRBV7-9 | TGTGCCAGCAGCTCCACGGACAGGGAATCCCTTTACGAGCAGTACTTC | CASSSTDRESLYEQYF
TRBJ2-5 | NA | TRBD2 | TRBV19 | TGTGCCAGTAGTATAAGGCCTAGCGGGAGGGGCCCCCAAGAGACCCAGTACTTC | CASSIRPSGRGPQETQYF
TRBJ1-2 | NA | NA | TRBV19 | TGTGCCAGTAGTGATCGGGCGGGGGGTGATTTTGGCTACACCTTC | CASSDRAGGDFGYTF
TRBJ2-1 | NA | TRBD2 | TRBV5-4 | TGTGCCAGCAGCTTTAAGCGGGAGGCATACAATGAGCAGTTCTTC | CASSFKREAYNEQFF
TRBJ2-6 | NA | TRBD1 | TRBV27 | TGTGCCAGCAGTTTATCGAATCCCAGGGGGCTTGGGGCCAACGTCCTGACTTTC | CASSLSNPRGLGANVLTF
TRBJ1-6 | NA | NA | TRBV4-1 | TGCGCCAGCAGCCAACAAAACAAGGGTAGCTCCTATAATTCACCCCTCCACTTT | CASSQQNKGSSYNSPLHF
TRBJ2-7 | NA | NA | TRBV29-1 | TGCAGCGTTGAAGAAGGACTCTGGGGGCAGTACTTC | CSVEEGLWGQYF
TRBJ2-1 | NA | NA | TRBV4-1 | TGCGCCAGCAGTCGCATAGACTACAATGAGCAGTTCTTC | CASSRIDYNEQFF
TRBJ2-7 | NA | TRBD1 | TRBV4-1 | TGCGCCAGCAGCCAGTACGGGACAGGTGCCCACGAGCAGTACTTC | CASSQYGTGAHEQYF
TRBJ2-3 | NA | NA | TRBV11-2 | TGTGCCAGCAGCTTAACCCGGGGCTACACAGATACGCAGTATTTT | CASSLTRGYTDTQYF
TRBJ2-1 | NA | NA | TRBV5-1 | TGCGCCAGCAGCCCTACTTACGGGCGGGAGCAGTTCTTC | CASSPTYGREQFF
TRBJ2-3 | once | NA | TRBV4-1 | TGCGCCAGCAGCGCGGTAGGGCGGGGTACGCAGTATTTT | CASSAVGRGTQYF
TRBJ1-1 | few | NA | TRBV4-1 | TGCGCCAGCAGCCGGATAGGGGGAACTCCTGAAGCTTTCTTT | CASSRIGGTPEAFF
TRBJ2-7 | NA | NA | TRBV6-1 | TGTGCCAGCAGTGACCTCCATGAGGGGGTCTACGAGCAGTACTTC | CASSDLHEGVYEQYF
TRBJ2-3 | NA | TRBD2 | TRBV13 | TGTGCCAGCAGCCCTTCAAGCGGGAGATTGACAGATACGCAGTATTTT | CASSPSSGRLTDTQYF
TRBJ2-3 | NA | NA | TRBV7-8 | TGTGCCAGCAGCTTGGTTAGCACAGATACGCAGTATTTT | CASSLVSTDTQYF
TRBJ2-7 | NA | TRBD1 | TRBV14 | TGTGCCAGCAGCCACCCGAGGACAGGGGACTACGAGCAGTACTTC | CASSHPRTGDYEQYF
TRBJ1-3 | NA | NA | TRBV7-9 | TGTGCCAGCACCCCCCGGAGAGATTTTGCTACCATATATTTT | CASTPRRDFATIYF
TRBJ1-5 | NA | NA | TRBV28 | TGTGCCAGCAGAGGAGAATCATATCAGCCCCAGCATTTT | CASRGESYQPQHF
TRBJ1-2 | NA | TRBD1 | TRBV5-1 | TGCGCCAGCAGCCCGATGGGACAGGGGTGGTATGGCTACACCTTC | CASSPMGQGWYGYTF
TRBJ1-1 | NA | TRBD1 | TRBV25-1 | TGTGCCAGCAGCCTGACAGGGGAAGCTTTCTTT | CASSLTGEAFF
TRBJ2-6 | once | TRBD1 | TRBV29-1 | TGCAGCGTCCCTTCTTACCCCTCCGGGACAGTGATTAGCTCTGGGGCCAACGTCCTGACTTTC | CSVPSYPSGTVISSGANVLTF
TRBJ1-2 | NA | NA | TRBV14 | TGTGCCAGCAGCCAAGATAGGGCGACGAGGTACTATGGCTACACCTTC | CASSQDRATRYYGYTF
TRBJ2-7 | NA | NA | TRBV6-1 | TGTGCCAGCCCCGGACCCAACTACGAGCAGTACTTC | CASPGPNYEQYF
TRBJ1-2 | once | TRBD1 | TRBV5-8 | TGTGCCAGCAGCCGACAGGGGGCGGACTATGGCTACACCTTC | CASSRQGADYGYTF
TRBJ2-7 | NA | TRBD1 | TRBV10-1 | TGCGCCAGCAGTGATGGGACAGGGGAACTGCGTGCCTACGAGCAGTACTTC | CASSDGTGELRAYEQYF
TRBJ1-2 | NA | NA | TRBV6-5 | TGTGCCAGCAGTTACGGGGGAAACTATGGCTACACCTTC | CASSYGGNYGYTF
TRBJ2-2 | NA | NA | TRBV7-9 | TGTGCCAGCAATTATAGAGGGTTTGGCACCGGGGAGCTGTTTTTT | CASNYRGFGTGELFF
TRBJ1-1 | NA | NA | TRBV4-1 | TGCGCCAGCAGCCGGACACAGGGCGGCACTGAAGCTTTCTTT | CASSRTQGGTEAFF
TRBJ1-5 | NA | NA | TRBV28 | TGTGCCAGCCAAGGGGGAGTAGGCAATCAGCCCCAGCATTTT | CASQGGVGNQPQHF
TRBJ1-2 | NA | NA | TRBV29-1 | TGCAGCGTTGAAGATTCGTTCTATGGCTACACCTTC | CSVEDSFYGYTF
TRBJ2-2 | NA | NA | TRBV7-6 | TGTGCCAGCAGCTTAGGTTTGGAGGAGCTGTTTTTT | CASSLGLEELFF
TRBJ1-3 | NA | NA | TRBV28 | TGTGCCAGCAGGATAATGGCAGGGAGTGGAAACACCATATATTTT | CASRIMAGSGNTIYF
TRBJ2-2 | NA | NA | TRBV19 | TGTGCCAGTAGTCACATATCGAACACCGGGGAGCTGTTTTTT | CASSHISNTGELFF
TRBJ1-1 | once | NA | TRBV5-4 | TGTGCCAGCAGCTTGCTCGGCGGTGAAGCTTTCTTT | CASSLLGGEAFF
TRBJ2-7 | NA | TRBD1 | TRBV27 | TGTGCCAGCAGTCCGGACAGGGTTTACGAGCAGTACTTC | CASSPDRVYEQYF
TRBJ1-2 | once | NA | TRBV6-1 | TGTGCCAGCAGTGCTAGAAGGACGGGCTACTATGGCTACACCTTC | CASSARRTGYYGYTF
TRBJ2-7 | NA | NA | TRBV29-1 | TGCAGCGTTGTAATAGCGGTGAGCTCCTACGAGCAGTACTTC | CSVVIAVSSYEQYF
TRBJ2-7 | NA | TRBD1 | TRBV29-1 | TGCAGCGTTGTGTTTGGACAGGGCTACGAGCAGTACTTC | CSVVFGQGYEQYF
TRBJ1-3 | NA | NA | TRBV28 | TGTGCCAGCAGTTTTTTTCAGGGGACTGCTGGAAACACCATATATTTT | CASSFFQGTAGNTIYF
TRBJ2-7 | NA | TRBD2 | TRBV4-1 | TGCGCCAGCAGCTATAGCGGGGGAACCTACGAGCAGTACTTC | CASSYSGGTYEQYF
TRBJ2-2 | NA | NA | TRBV6-6 | TGTGCCAGCAGTTTGCCAGGGGGGGAGCTGTTTTTT | CASSLPGGELFF
TRBJ2-1 | NA | NA | TRBV4-3 | TGCGCCAGCAGCCAAGAGAGGGTTGGTCTAGCGCCTTACAATGAGCAGTTCTTC | CASSQERVGLAPYNEQFF
TRBJ2-7 | NA | TRBD2 | TRBV9 | TGTGCCAGCAGCGATGGACTAGCCACCGAGCAGTACTTC | CASSDGLATEQYF
TRBJ2-1 | NA | NA | TRBV7-3 | TGTGCCAGCAGAGACAAAGGGGTTCCCCACGGTGAGCAGTTCTTC | CASRDKGVPHGEQFF